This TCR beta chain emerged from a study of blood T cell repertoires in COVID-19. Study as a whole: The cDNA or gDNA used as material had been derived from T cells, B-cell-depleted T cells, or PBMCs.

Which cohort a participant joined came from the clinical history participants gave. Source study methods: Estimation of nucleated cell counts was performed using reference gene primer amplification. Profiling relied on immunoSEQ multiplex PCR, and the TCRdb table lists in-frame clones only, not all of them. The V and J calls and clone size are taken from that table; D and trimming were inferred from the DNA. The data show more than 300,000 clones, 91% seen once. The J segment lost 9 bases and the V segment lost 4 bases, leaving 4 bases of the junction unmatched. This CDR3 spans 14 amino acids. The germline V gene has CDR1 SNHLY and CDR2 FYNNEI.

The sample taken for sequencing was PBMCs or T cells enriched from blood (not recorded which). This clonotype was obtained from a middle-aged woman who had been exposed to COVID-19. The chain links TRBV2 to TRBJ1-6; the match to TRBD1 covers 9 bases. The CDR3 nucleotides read TGTGCCAGCAGTGGGGACAGGGAGGGTTCACCCCTCCACTTT. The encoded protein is CASSGDREGSPLHF. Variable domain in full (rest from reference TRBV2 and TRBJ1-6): EPEVTQTPSHQVTQMGQEVILRCVPISNHLYFYWYRQILGQKVEFLVSFYNNEISEKSEIFDDQFSVERPDGSNFTLKIRSTKLEDSAMYFCASSGDREGSPLHFGNGTRLTVT.